This T cell receptor (beta chain) was sequenced during a study of CD8 T cells in ankylosing spondylitis. Points from the study as a whole: Ankylosing spondylitis blood seemed to carry a telltale TCR beta motif made of eight or nine highly homologous variants. Some of the motif variants had earlier been found in reactive arthritis patients' fluid and blood. According to the report, clones linked to the disease were significantly enriched in matched synovial fluid samples taken from ankylosing spondylitis patients.

Construction of TCR beta libraries was performed using quantitative 5'-RACE with molecular barcodes. TCRdb recomputed calls from the 5' RACE reads with MiXCR, one row per CDR3 protein. Among roughly 470,000 distinct CDR3 sequences listed, 25% to 30% were seen once. CDR3 size: 15 residues. CDR1 is SGHKS, CDR2 YYEKEE, per germline (reference sequence). The V and J ends lost 3 bases and 2 bases, in that order; junction bases with no gene match: 8. A remark on this clonotype: Its cognate antigen is unknown.

This chain links TRBV5-5 with TRBJ2-7; 7 nucleotides agree with TRBD1. The source is a male donor with ankylosing spondylitis. Sample: blood, either unsorted or a sorted T cell fraction (not recorded which). This CDR3 is CASSSGTAGAYEQYV. The CDR3 DNA is TGTGCCAGCAGCTCCGGGACAGCCGGGGCCTACGAGCAGTACGTC.